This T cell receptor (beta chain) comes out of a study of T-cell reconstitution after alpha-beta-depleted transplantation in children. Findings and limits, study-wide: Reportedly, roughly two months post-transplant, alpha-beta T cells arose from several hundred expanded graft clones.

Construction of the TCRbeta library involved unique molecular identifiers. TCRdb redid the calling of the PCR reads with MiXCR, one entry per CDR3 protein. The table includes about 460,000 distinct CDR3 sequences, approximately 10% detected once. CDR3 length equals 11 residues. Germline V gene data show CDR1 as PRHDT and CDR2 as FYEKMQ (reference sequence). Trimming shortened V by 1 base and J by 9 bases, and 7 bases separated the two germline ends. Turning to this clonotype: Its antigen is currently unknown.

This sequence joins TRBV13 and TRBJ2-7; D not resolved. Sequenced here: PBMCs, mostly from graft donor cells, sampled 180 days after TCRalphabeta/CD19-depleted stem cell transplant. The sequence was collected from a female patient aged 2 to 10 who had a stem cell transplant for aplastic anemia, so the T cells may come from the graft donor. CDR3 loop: CASSLDALQYF. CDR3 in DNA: TGTGCCAGCAGCTTAGACGCGTTGCAGTACTTC.